This T cell receptor (beta chain) is drawn from a study of blood T cell repertoires in COVID-19. Study background: There were acute and convalescent COVID-19 samples, and they came from the United States, Italy and Spain.

Germline lookup yields CDR1 SGHNT and CDR2 YENEEA. V lost 3 bases, J lost 9 bases, and 12 bases lay in between. CDR3 length: 14 amino acids. TCRdb keeps only in-frame clones here, not all; method: immunoSEQ multiplex PCR. The sample has under 300,000 clones; around 85% are singletons. The genes are TRBV11-3 and TRBJ1-6; no definite D call. The sample comprised peripheral blood. The TCR originated in a woman aged 70 to 79 with acute or convalescent COVID-19. DNA for the CDR3: TGTGCCAGCAGCTTTGGAGGGAGAGGTTCACCCCTCCACTTT. This encodes CASSFGGRGSPLHF.